This TCR beta chain was identified during a study of B cell selection in AIRE deficiency. Study results and limitations: Shared Treg sequences were biased toward short CDR3s with few non-templated nucleotide insertions. Of roughly 3,400 shared Treg TCRbeta sequences, about 30% were healthy-donor-only and about 9.6% patient-only.

Regulatory T cells were sorted as CD4+CD25hiCD127low/negative cells. Germline values: CDR1 SGHAT, CDR2 FQDESV (reference sequence). The CDR3 extends over 12 amino acids. Trimming removed 0 bases at V and 6 bases at J, with 2 bases between. Sequenced by immunoSEQ multiplex PCR; TCRdb stores in-frame clones only, minus some. In the table there are 5,200 or so clones, more than 70% of which are singletons. Comments on this clone: Its antigen is not known.

The chain carries TRBV11-1 and TRBJ2-2; D is ambiguous. The sample taken for sequencing was Tregs sorted from PBMCs. This receptor was obtained from a human donor with AIRE deficiency. The CDR3 region has the DNA TGTGCCAGCAGCTTAGCTTCCGGGGAGCTGTTTTTT. It yields the protein CASSLASGELFF. The whole variable domain, filled in from reference TRBV11-1 and TRBJ2-2, reads EAEVAQSPRYKITEKSQAVAFWCDPISGHATLYWYRQILGQGPELLVQFQDESVVDDSQLPKDRFSAERLKGVDSTLKIQPAELGDSAMYLCASSLASGELFFGEGSRLTVL.